This passage covers 14 T cell receptor beta chains from one sample sequenced in a study of T cell clones after liver transplantation. Assay: immunoSEQ multiplex PCR; the TCRdb copy retains only in-frame clones and omits some. The table shows around 120,000 clones, with roughly nine tenths occurring only once. The sample here was CD4+ T cells from blood, taken 12 months after liver transplant. These receptors came from a human patient who received a liver transplant. Among the T cells, some may be from the graft donor.

DNA of the CDR3: TGTGCCAGTTTGGCGCCTAGCGGTTTAAGGGAGCAGTACTTC. It codes for CASLAPSGLREQYF. The chain combines TRBV2 with TRBJ2-5, with 7 positions matching TRBD2. The CDR3 is 14 amino acids. Germline trimming cut 9 bases from V and 11 bases from J; bases unmatched to any gene: 18. The germline V gene has CDR1 SNHLY and CDR2 FYNNEI.

The CDR3 DNA reads as TGTGCCAGCAGTAGGATTACCGGGGAGCTGTTTTTT. Translating it yields CASSRITGELFF. The chain carries TRBV27 and TRBJ2-2; D unclear. CDR3 length: 12 amino acids. Looked up from germline, CDR1 is MNHEY and CDR2 is SMNVEV (reference sequence). V lost 5 bases and J lost 5, with 6 bases in between.

The rearrangement joins TRBV7-9 to TRBJ2-5, with 7 nucleotides matching TRBD1. The CDR3 has 15 amino acids. Germline lookup yields CDR1 SEHNR and CDR2 FQNEAQ (reference sequence). With 1 base clipped from V and 5 bases from J, the junction kept 7 bases outside the gene matches. The CDR3 protein is CASSLEGTAAETQYF. CDR3 nucleotide sequence: TGTGCCAGCAGCTTAGAAGGGACAGCAGCGGAGACCCAGTACTTC.

This chain joins TRBV25-1 and TRBJ2-1; TRBD2 matches 7 bases. CDR3 size: 13 residues. The junction had 7 bases not matched to a gene; V was cut back by 2 bases and J by 12 bases. Germline loops: CDR1 MGHDK, CDR2 SYGVNS. The CDR3 coding sequence is TGTGCCAGCAGTGAAGTGACTAGCTTGGGGCAGTTCTTC. Translating gives CASSEVTSLGQFF.

In this sample, this clone turned up a few times. The chain uses TRBV5-4 and TRBJ1-1; the D is unclear. The CDR3 sequence is 15 residues long. Trimming took 4 bases from V and 4 from J, leaving 17 bases between them. CDR1 and CDR2 (germline): SGHNT, YYREEE (reference sequence). CDR3 in DNA: TGTGCCAGCAGCCCTTTAGCGGGCCAGACCACTGAAGCTTTCTTT. Its protein product is CASSPLAGQTTEAFF.

The V and J genes are TRBV5-6 and TRBJ1-2; a possible D gene is TRBD1 (5 bases). V dropped 4 bases and J dropped 1 base, with 8 bases sitting between them. Germline assignment: CDR1 SGHDT and CDR2 YYEEEE. This CDR3 region has 13 residues. The CDR3 nucleotides read TGTGCCAGCAGCCCACAGGTTAACTATGGCTACACCTTC. This encodes CASSPQVNYGYTF.

The chain has TRBV19 and TRBJ1-1, with D possibly matching TRBD1 (6 bases). Trimming took off 0 bases at V and 7 bases at J, with 21 bases between the two ends. The CDR3 totals 17 residues. Germline CDR1 reads LNHDA; CDR2 reads SQIVND (reference sequence). Here the CDR3 reads CASSIDQWGARFDEAFF. DNA of the CDR3: TGTGCCAGTAGTATAGATCAGTGGGGGGCTCGTTTCGATGAAGCTTTCTTT.

This chain uses TRBV19 with TRBJ2-1, with 7 bases aligning to TRBD2. There are 15 residues in the CDR3. Germline assignment: CDR1 LNHDA and CDR2 SQIVND (reference sequence). Trimming took 5 bases from V and 5 from J; bases not matched to a gene: 9. CDR3 DNA sequence: TGTGCCAGTAGTTTCCAAGCGGGACCAAACAATGAGCAGTTCTTC. Its translation: CASSFQAGPNNEQFF. The complete variable domain, with remaining parts taken from reference TRBV19 and TRBJ2-1, reads DGGITQSPKYLFRKEGQNVTLSCEQNLNHDAMYWYRQDPGQGLRLIYYSQIVNDFQKGDIAEGYSVSREKKESFPLTVTSAQKNPTAFYLCASSFQAGPNNEQFFGPGTRLTVL.

CDR3 sequence (DNA): TGTGCCAGCAGTGAACGGCTAGTCAACGAGCAGTACTTC. It encodes CASSERLVNEQYF. J is TRBJ2-7 and V is TRBV2, with D unclear. The CDR3 runs to 13 residues. Germline values: CDR1 SNHLY, CDR2 FYNNEI. Trimming shortened V by 2 bases and J by 5 bases, and 10 bases separated the two germline ends.

V usage is TRBV5-1 and J usage is TRBJ2-3; 13 bases are shared with TRBD2. Trimming removed 2 bases from V and 8 bases from J; junction bases left unmatched: 5. The CDR3 runs to 15 residues. Germline CDR1 and CDR2: SGHRS and YFSETQ. CDR3 DNA sequence: TGCGCCAGCAGCTTCGGACTAGCGGGAGAAGTTACGCAGTATTTT. It codes for CASSFGLAGEVTQYF.

The chain uses TRBV30 and TRBJ1-5, with TRBD1 as a possible D gene (5 bases). Germline V CDR1 and CDR2: GTSNPN, SVGIG (reference sequence). V was clipped by 2 bases and J by 4 bases, with 9 bases between them. The CDR3 runs to 13 residues. The CDR3 bases are TGTGCCTGGAGTCCCCAGGGAAATCAGCCCCAGCATTTT. The encoded protein is CAWSPQGNQPQHF.

As regards this clone: The sample has other DNA sequences that encode this CDR3 too. The chain links TRBV2 to TRBJ1-5; D perhaps matches TRBD1 (5 bases). V was pared by 7 bases and J by 2 bases, with 12 bases between. The V gene's germline CDR1 is SNHLY and CDR2 FYNNEI. This CDR3 region has 14 residues. The CDR3 coding sequence is TGTGCCAGCAAGAGGGGAGAGGGCAATCAGCCCCAGCATTTT. As protein: CASKRGEGNQPQHF.

About this clone: One end of the junction varies from germline; a read error may be responsible. The chain recombines TRBV7-3 with TRBJ2-1, with a possible D match to TRBD1 (6 bases). This CDR3 is built from 15 residues. CDR1 is SGHTA, CDR2 FQGTGA, per germline. The chain's CDR3 is CASSLTGTGGGEQFF. In DNA form, the CDR3 reads TGTGCCAGCAGTTTAACAGGGACCGGAGGCGGTGAGCAGTTCTTC.

The chain carries TRBV19 and TRBJ1-1, with D perhaps matching TRBD1 (6 bases). The ends were cut back, 7 bases at V and 3 bases at J, with 18 bases in the middle. This CDR3 has 15 residues. Looked up from germline, CDR1 is LNHDA and CDR2 is SQIVND (reference sequence). CDR3 residues: CASTPVQGWDTEAFF. In DNA form, the CDR3 reads TGTGCCAGTACTCCCGTTCAGGGGTGGGACACTGAAGCTTTCTTT.